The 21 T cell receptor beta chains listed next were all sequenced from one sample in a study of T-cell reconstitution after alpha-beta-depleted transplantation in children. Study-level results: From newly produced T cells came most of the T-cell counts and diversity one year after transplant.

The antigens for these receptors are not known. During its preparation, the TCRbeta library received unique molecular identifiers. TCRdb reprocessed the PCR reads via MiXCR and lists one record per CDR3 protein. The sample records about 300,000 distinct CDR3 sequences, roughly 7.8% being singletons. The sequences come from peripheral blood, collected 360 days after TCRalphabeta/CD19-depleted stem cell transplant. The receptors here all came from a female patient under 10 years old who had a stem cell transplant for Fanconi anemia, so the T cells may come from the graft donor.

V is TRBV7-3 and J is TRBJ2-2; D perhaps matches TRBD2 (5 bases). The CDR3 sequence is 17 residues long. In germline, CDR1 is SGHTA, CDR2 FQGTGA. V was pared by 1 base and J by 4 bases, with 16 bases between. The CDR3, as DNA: TGTGCCAGCAGCTTAAGTCCCGCGGGTCCCACCACCGGGGAGCTGTTTTTT. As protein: CASSLSPAGPTTGELFF.

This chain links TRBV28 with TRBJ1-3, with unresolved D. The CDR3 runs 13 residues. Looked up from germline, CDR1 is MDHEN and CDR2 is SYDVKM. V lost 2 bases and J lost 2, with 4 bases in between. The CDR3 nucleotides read TGTGCCAGCAGTTTACGGACTGGAAACACCATATATTTT. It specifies CASSLRTGNTIYF.

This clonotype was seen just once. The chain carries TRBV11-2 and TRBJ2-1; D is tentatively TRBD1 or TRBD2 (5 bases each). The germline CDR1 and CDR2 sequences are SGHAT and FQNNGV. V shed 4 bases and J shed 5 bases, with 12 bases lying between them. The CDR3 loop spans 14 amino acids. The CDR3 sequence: CASSSTGPDNEQFF. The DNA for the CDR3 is TGTGCCAGCAGCTCGACGGGACCCGACAATGAGCAGTTCTTC. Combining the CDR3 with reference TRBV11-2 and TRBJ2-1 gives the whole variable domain EAGVAQSPRYKIIEKRQSVAFWCNPISGHATLYWYQQILGQGPKLLIQFQNNGVVDDSQLPKDRFSAERLKGVDSTLKIQPAKLEDSAVYLCASSSTGPDNEQFFGPGTRLTVL.

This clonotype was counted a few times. CDR3 region: CSAPRGGSHTDTQYF. CDR3 coding DNA: TGCAGTGCCCCCCGGGGGGGGAGCCATACAGATACGCAGTATTTT. V usage is TRBV20-1 and J usage is TRBJ2-3, with 8 bases identical to TRBD2. Germline trimming cut 6 bases from V and 3 bases from J; bases unmatched to any gene: 11. The germline V gene has CDR1 DFQATT and CDR2 SNEGSKA (reference sequence). The CDR3 runs to 15 residues.

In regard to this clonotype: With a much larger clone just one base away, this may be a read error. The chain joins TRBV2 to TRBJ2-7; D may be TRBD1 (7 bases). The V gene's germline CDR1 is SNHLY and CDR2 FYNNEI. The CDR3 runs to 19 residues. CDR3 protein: CACSPFHRGLRLDYYEQYF. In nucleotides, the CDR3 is TGTGCCTGCAGTCCATTTCACAGGGGACTTCGACTAGATTATTACGAGCAGTACTTC.

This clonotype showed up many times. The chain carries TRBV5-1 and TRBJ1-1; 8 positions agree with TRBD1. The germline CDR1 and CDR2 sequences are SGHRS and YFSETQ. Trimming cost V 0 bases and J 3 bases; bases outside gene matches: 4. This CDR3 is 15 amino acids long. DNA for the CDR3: TGCGCCAGCAGCTTGGTTGGGACAGGCGACACTGAAGCTTTCTTT. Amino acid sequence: CASSLVGTGDTEAFF.

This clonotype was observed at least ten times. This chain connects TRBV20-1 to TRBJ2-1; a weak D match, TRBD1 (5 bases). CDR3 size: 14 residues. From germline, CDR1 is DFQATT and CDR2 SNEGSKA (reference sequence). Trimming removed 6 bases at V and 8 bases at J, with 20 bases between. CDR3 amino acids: CSATYQGPIYEQFF. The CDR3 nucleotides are TGCAGTGCCACGTACCAGGGTCCAATTTATGAGCAGTTCTTC.

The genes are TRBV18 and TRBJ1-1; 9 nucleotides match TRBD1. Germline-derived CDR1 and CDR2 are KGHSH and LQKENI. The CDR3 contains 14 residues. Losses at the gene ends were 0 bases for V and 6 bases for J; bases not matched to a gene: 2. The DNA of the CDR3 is TGTGCCAGCTCACCACCGGGACAGGGAGCTGAAGCTTTCTTT. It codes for CASSPPGQGAEAFF.

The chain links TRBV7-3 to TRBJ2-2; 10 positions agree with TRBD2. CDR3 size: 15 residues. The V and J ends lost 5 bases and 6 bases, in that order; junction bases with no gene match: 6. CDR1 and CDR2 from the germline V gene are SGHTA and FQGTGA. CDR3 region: CASSQSSGGAGELFF. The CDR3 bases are TGTGCCAGCAGCCAGTCCAGCGGGGGGGCCGGGGAGCTGTTTTTT.

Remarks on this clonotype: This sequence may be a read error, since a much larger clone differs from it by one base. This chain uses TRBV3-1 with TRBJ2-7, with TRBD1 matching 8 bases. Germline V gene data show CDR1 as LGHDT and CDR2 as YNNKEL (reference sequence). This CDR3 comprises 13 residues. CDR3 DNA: TGTGCCAGCAGACGACAGGGGAAGTACGAGCAGTGCTTC. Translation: CASRRQGKYEQCF.

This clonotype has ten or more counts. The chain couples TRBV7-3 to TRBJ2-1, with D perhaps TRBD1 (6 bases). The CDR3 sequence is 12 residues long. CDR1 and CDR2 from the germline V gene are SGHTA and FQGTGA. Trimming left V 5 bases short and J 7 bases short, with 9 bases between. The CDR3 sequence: CASSRGGNEQFF. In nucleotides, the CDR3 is TGTGCCAGCAGCCGAGGGGGTAATGAGCAGTTCTTC.

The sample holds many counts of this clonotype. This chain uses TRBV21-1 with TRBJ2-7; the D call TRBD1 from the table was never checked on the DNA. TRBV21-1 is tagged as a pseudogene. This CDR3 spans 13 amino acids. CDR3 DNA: TGTGCCAGCGGAGACAGGGGGATCTACGAGCAGTACTTC. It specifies CASGDRGIYEQYF.

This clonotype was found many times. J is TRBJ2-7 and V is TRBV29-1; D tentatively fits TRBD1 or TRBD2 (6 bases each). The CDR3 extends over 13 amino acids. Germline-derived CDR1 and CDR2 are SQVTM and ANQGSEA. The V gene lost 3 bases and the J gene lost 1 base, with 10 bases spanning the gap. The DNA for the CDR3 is TGCAGCGTTGAGGGGGGCAATTCCTACGAGCAGTACTTC. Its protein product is CSVEGGNSYEQYF.

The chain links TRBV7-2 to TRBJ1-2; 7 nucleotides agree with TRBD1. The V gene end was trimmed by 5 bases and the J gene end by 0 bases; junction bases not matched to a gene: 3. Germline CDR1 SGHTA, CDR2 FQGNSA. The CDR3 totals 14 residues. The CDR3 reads CASSRDSSNYGYTF. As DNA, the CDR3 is TGTGCCAGCAGCCGGGACAGCTCTAACTATGGCTACACCTTC.

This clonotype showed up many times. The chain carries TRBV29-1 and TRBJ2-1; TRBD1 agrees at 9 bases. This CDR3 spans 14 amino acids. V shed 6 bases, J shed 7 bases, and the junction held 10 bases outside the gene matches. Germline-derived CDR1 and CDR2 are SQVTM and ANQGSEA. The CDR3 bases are TGCAGCGTATCGGGGGGACAGGGCCATAATGAGCAGTTCTTC. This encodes CSVSGGQGHNEQFF.

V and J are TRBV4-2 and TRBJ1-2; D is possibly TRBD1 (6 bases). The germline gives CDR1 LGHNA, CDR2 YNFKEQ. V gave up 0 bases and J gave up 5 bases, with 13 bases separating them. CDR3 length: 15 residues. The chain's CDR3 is CASSQDQGRGYGYTF. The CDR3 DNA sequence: TGTGCCAGCAGCCAAGATCAGGGGAGAGGGTATGGCTACACCTTC.

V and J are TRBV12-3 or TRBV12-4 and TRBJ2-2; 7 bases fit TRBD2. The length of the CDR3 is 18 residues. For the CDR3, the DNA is TGTACCATCAGCCTTTTCGGCTCCTGGCGGGAGTACACCGGGGAGCTGTTTTTT. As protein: CTISLFGSWREYTGELFF.

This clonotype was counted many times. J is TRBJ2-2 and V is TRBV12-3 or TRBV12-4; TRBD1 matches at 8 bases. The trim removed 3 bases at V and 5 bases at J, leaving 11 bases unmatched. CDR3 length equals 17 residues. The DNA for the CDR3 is TGTGCCAGCAGTTTTCTGGCCGGGACAGGTGAAACCGGGGAGCTGTTTTTT. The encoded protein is CASSFLAGTGETGELFF.

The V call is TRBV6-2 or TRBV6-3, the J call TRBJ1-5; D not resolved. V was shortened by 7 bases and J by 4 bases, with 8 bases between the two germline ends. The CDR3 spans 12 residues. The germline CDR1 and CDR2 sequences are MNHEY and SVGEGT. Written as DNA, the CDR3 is TGTGCCAGCAAAGGTCTTAATCAGCCCCAGCATTTT. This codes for CASKGLNQPQHF.

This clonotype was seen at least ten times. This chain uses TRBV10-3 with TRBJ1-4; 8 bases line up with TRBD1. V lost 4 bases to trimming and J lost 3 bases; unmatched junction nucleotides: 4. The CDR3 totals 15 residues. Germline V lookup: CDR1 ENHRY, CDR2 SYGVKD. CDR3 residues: CAISAMTGANEKLFF. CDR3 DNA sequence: TGTGCCATCAGTGCTATGACAGGGGCTAATGAAAAACTGTTTTTT.

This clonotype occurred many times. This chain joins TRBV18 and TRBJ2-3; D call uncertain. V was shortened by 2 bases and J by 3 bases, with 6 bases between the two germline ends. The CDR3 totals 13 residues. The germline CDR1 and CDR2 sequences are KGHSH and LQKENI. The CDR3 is CASSPDRTDTQYF. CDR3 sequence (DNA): TGTGCCAGCTCACCAGATCGTACAGATACGCAGTATTTT.